This is a list of T cell receptor beta chains from one sample in a study of T cell clusters in autoimmune cytopenias. Each CDR3 protein gets one entry in TCRdb, which reprocessed the multiplex PCR reads and gives no DNA. Recorded here are some 4,700 distinct CDR3 sequences; the top ten clones represent roughly 28%. The sample comprised peripheral blood. These TCRs come from a human donor with an autoimmune cytopenia or autoimmune hepatitis (not recorded which). Each CDR3 is given with its conserved first and last residue. Fields, in order: J gene, clone size, V gene, CDR3 protein. Clone sizes are given selectively: once, few, many, or a class where the clone is expanded.

J gene: TRBJ1-5; clone size: .; V gene: TRBV5-4; CDR3 protein: CASSLGDASNQPQHF
J gene: TRBJ2-7; clone size: .; V gene: TRBV5-1; CDR3 protein: CASSLAWDIAYEQYF
J gene: TRBJ2-7; clone size: medium-sized; V gene: TRBV6-5; CDR3 protein: CASSGLAEQYF
J gene: TRBJ2-2; clone size: .; V gene: TRBV9; CDR3 protein: CASSVVAQVSTGELFF
J gene: TRBJ1-5; clone size: .; V gene: TRBV7-2; CDR3 protein: CASSLTGGGPWQPQHF
J gene: TRBJ1-4; clone size: .; V gene: TRBV6-5; CDR3 protein: CASSAKQGFVKLFF
J gene: TRBJ1-6; clone size: medium-sized; V gene: TRBV27; CDR3 protein: CASSSAINSPLHF
J gene: TRBJ1-5; clone size: .; V gene: TRBV19; CDR3 protein: CASRSDRGGQPQHF
J gene: TRBJ2-3; clone size: .; V gene: TRBV10-3; CDR3 protein: CAIGERGGEDTQYF
J gene: TRBJ2-1; clone size: .; V gene: TRBV24-1; CDR3 protein: CATRDGTGEQFF
J gene: TRBJ2-7; clone size: medium-sized; V gene: TRBV20-1; CDR3 protein: CSARDSYEQYF
J gene: TRBJ1-2; clone size: medium-sized; V gene: TRBV6-1; CDR3 protein: CASSVWGQSYTF
J gene: TRBJ2-2; clone size: .; V gene: TRBV20-1; CDR3 protein: CSAGGTGGDTGELFF
J gene: TRBJ1-4; clone size: .; V gene: TRBV7-9; CDR3 protein: CASSFWGATNEKLFF
J gene: TRBJ2-3; clone size: medium-sized; V gene: TRBV15; CDR3 protein: CATSANTDTQYF
J gene: TRBJ2-6; clone size: medium-sized; V gene: TRBV27; CDR3 protein: CASSGSPTRESGANVLTF
J gene: TRBJ2-5; clone size: medium-sized; V gene: TRBV7-2; CDR3 protein: CASSTSTSGGQETQYF
J gene: TRBJ2-5; clone size: medium-sized; V gene: TRBV11-2; CDR3 protein: CASTWTPQETQYF
J gene: TRBJ2-1; clone size: .; V gene: TRBV20-1; CDR3 protein: CSASVRSGIMWGEQFF
J gene: TRBJ2-1; clone size: medium-sized; V gene: TRBV7-7; CDR3 protein: CASSFASSGSLDEQFF
J gene: TRBJ2-7; clone size: medium-sized; V gene: TRBV14; CDR3 protein: CASSQEADRGSYEQYF
J gene: TRBJ2-3; clone size: .; V gene: TRBV6-1; CDR3 protein: CASSVRAGTSGRAGSTDTQYF
J gene: TRBJ2-1; clone size: .; V gene: TRBV27; CDR3 protein: CASNQQGGVNEQFF
J gene: TRBJ2-7; clone size: .; V gene: TRBV12-3/TRBV12-4; CDR3 protein: CASSFRRSDEQYF
J gene: TRBJ2-2; clone size: .; V gene: TRBV27; CDR3 protein: CASRNRGAGELFF
J gene: TRBJ1-1; clone size: .; V gene: TRBV20-1; CDR3 protein: CSASRSDRNTEAFF
J gene: TRBJ2-7; clone size: medium-sized; V gene: TRBV6-1; CDR3 protein: CASSDKRRDGSYEQYF
J gene: TRBJ1-1; clone size: .; V gene: TRBV5-1; CDR3 protein: CASSLGQVGLNTEAFF
J gene: TRBJ2-7; clone size: .; V gene: TRBV5-1; CDR3 protein: CASSFSMIREREQYF
J gene: TRBJ2-6; clone size: medium-sized; V gene: TRBV7-9; CDR3 protein: CASSETGTGANVLTF
J gene: TRBJ1-2; clone size: .; V gene: TRBV13; CDR3 protein: CASSLTGGASYGYTF
J gene: TRBJ1-2; clone size: medium-sized; V gene: TRBV7-9; CDR3 protein: CASSLGPSANYGYTF
J gene: TRBJ1-5; clone size: .; V gene: TRBV6-1; CDR3 protein: CASSGTLNQPQHF
J gene: TRBJ1-3; clone size: medium-sized; V gene: TRBV18; CDR3 protein: CASSPGYSGNTIYF
J gene: TRBJ2-3; clone size: medium-sized; V gene: TRBV11-2; CDR3 protein: CASRLAGGTDTQYF
J gene: TRBJ2-4; clone size: .; V gene: TRBV9; CDR3 protein: CASSVSGISDIQYF
J gene: TRBJ1-5; clone size: .; V gene: TRBV11-2; CDR3 protein: CVSSQGEREGNQPQHF
J gene: TRBJ2-3; clone size: .; V gene: TRBV7-9; CDR3 protein: CASIRVSDTQYF
J gene: TRBJ1-6; clone size: medium-sized; V gene: TRBV30; CDR3 protein: CACNTGTTLGSSPLHF
J gene: TRBJ2-2; clone size: .; V gene: TRBV11-2; CDR3 protein: CASSFRGYDWGLANTKELFF
J gene: TRBJ2-2; clone size: medium-sized; V gene: TRBV30; CDR3 protein: CAWSMWVNTGELFF
J gene: TRBJ1-2; clone size: medium-sized; V gene: TRBV5-6; CDR3 protein: CASSLSGGDYGYTF
J gene: TRBJ1-6; clone size: .; V gene: TRBV27; CDR3 protein: CASSLPQTGGNSPLHF
J gene: TRBJ2-5; clone size: .; V gene: TRBV5-1; CDR3 protein: CASSLARAGETQYF
J gene: TRBJ2-7; clone size: .; V gene: TRBV5-6; CDR3 protein: CASSQVFAGLSYEQYF
J gene: TRBJ2-2; clone size: .; V gene: TRBV2; CDR3 protein: CASRIGTLNTGELFF
J gene: TRBJ1-6; clone size: .; V gene: TRBV25-1; CDR3 protein: CASGAYNSPLHF
J gene: TRBJ1-5; clone size: .; V gene: TRBV27; CDR3 protein: CASSTLNQPQHF
J gene: TRBJ1-1; clone size: medium-sized; V gene: TRBV5-6; CDR3 protein: CASSFGTGTGATEAFF
J gene: TRBJ2-3; clone size: medium-sized; V gene: TRBV27; CDR3 protein: CASSSPTTNTQYF
J gene: TRBJ1-2; clone size: .; V gene: TRBV10-3; CDR3 protein: CATHRTASDYGYTF
J gene: TRBJ2-2; clone size: .; V gene: TRBV6-5; CDR3 protein: CASSYSGGDRVAGELFF
J gene: TRBJ2-3; clone size: .; V gene: TRBV9; CDR3 protein: CASSATTGQGHLITDTQYF
J gene: TRBJ2-6; clone size: .; V gene: TRBV5-1; CDR3 protein: CASSLGQGSGANVLTF
J gene: TRBJ1-4; clone size: .; V gene: TRBV11-2; CDR3 protein: CASSRDRRSSNEKLFF
J gene: TRBJ2-1; clone size: .; V gene: TRBV5-1; CDR3 protein: CASSPGGYNEQFF
J gene: TRBJ2-3; clone size: .; V gene: TRBV5-1; CDR3 protein: CASSLEGQGLTDTQYF
J gene: TRBJ2-3; clone size: .; V gene: TRBV7-9; CDR3 protein: CASSPRGSGGAFGDTQYF
J gene: TRBJ2-5; clone size: .; V gene: TRBV5-6; CDR3 protein: CASSLRHRVQETQYF
J gene: TRBJ1-6; clone size: medium-sized; V gene: TRBV12-3/TRBV12-4; CDR3 protein: CASSLSVTGGGLEPLHF